Listed below are T cell receptor beta chains from one sample, sequenced in a study of T cells in Graves' hyperthyroidism and ophthalmopathy. TCRdb itself ran the multiplex PCR reads through MiXCR, one entry per CDR3 protein. The table lists more than 500,000 distinct CDR3 sequences, about 14% of them singletons. Sequenced input: blood. These receptor sequences come from a woman aged 35 to 49 with Graves' ophthalmopathy. CDR3s include the opening cysteine and the closing phenylalanine or tryptophan. The D gene is left open where the match is weak. Clone sizes are given selectively: once, few, many, or a class where the clone is expanded.

many,NA,TRBV29-1,TRBJ2-5,TGCAGCGTTGAAGGACAGCAAGAGACCCAGTACTTC,CSVEGQQETQYF
many,NA,TRBV5-1,TRBJ1-5,TGCGCCAGCAGCTTGGGGGTTGATCAGCCCCAGCATTTT,CASSLGVDQPQHF
many,TRBD2,TRBV6-2/TRBV6-3,TRBJ2-7,TGTGCCAGCAGCCTTGGACTAGCGGGAGGGCCTGTCGAGCAGTACTTC,CASSLGLAGGPVEQYF
many,TRBD2,TRBV28,TRBJ2-7,TGTGCCAGCACCATTGGGGGCGGGAGGACCTACGAGCAGTACTTC,CASTIGGGRTYEQYF
many,TRBD1,TRBV4-1,TRBJ1-1,TGCGCCAGCAGCCCTCGACAGGGGAGGGCTGAAGCTTTCTTT,CASSPRQGRAEAFF
NA,TRBD1,TRBV6-1,TRBJ1-3,TGTGCCAGCAGTACCCGGGACAGGGGGTCTGGAAACACCATATATTTT,CASSTRDRGSGNTIYF
NA,TRBD1,TRBV5-1,TRBJ2-2,TGCGCCAGCAGAGAACAGGGACAGGACACCGGGGAGCTGTTTTTT,CASREQGQDTGELFF
NA,NA,TRBV4-1,TRBJ1-1,TGCGCCAGCAGCCAAGTCAGGGATAGGACTGAAGCTTTCTTT,CASSQVRDRTEAFF
many,TRBD1,TRBV20-1,TRBJ1-2,TGCAGTGCTAGAGGACAGGGGAAAAACTATGGCTACACCTTC,CSARGQGKNYGYTF
few,NA,TRBV12-3/TRBV12-4,TRBJ2-3,TGTGCCAGCAGTTTGGATCTTGTCGTATCGGGGAGCACAGATACGCAGTATTTT,CASSLDLVVSGSTDTQYF
many,TRBD1,TRBV5-1,TRBJ1-2,TGCGCCAGCAGCTCACAGACAGGGGGAATGTGCACCTTC,CASSSQTGGMCTF
many,NA,TRBV11-3,TRBJ1-2,TGTGCCAGCAGCTTATCTACCTCACATGGCTACACCTTC,CASSLSTSHGYTF
many,NA,TRBV10-3,TRBJ1-5,TGTGCCATCAGGCCAGGGGCGGGGGAGCCCCAGCATTTT,CAIRPGAGEPQHF
many,NA,TRBV4-3,TRBJ2-7,TGCGCCAGCAGCCAAGGTCTCCCCTCCTACGAGCAGTACTTC,CASSQGLPSYEQYF
many,NA,TRBV6-2/TRBV6-3,TRBJ2-7,TGTGCCAGCAGTCCCCCCGGGACTGCAGGCCTCTACGAGCAGTACTTC,CASSPPGTAGLYEQYF
many,NA,TRBV11-2,TRBJ1-5,TGTGCCAGCAGCTTAGAAGGGTATAGCAATCAGCCCCAGCATTTT,CASSLEGYSNQPQHF
many,TRBD2,TRBV6-5,TRBJ2-5,TGTGCCAGCAGTTACTCAACGGCTAGCGGGTACCAAGAGACCCAGTACTTC,CASSYSTASGYQETQYF
many,NA,TRBV12-3/TRBV12-4,TRBJ1-5,TGTGCCAGCAGTTTGGAGGGTCGCAATCAGCCCCAGCATTTT,CASSLEGRNQPQHF
many,NA,TRBV6-4,TRBJ1-5,TGTGCCAGCAGTTCGATTGCGGACAGACATCAGCCCCAGCATTTT,CASSSIADRHQPQHF
NA,NA,TRBV6-1,TRBJ2-7,TGTGCCAGCGGCCGGACCCTACTTTACGAGCAGTACTTC,CASGRTLLYEQYF
once,NA,TRBV27,TRBJ1-1,TGTGCCAGCAGTCCAACCGCAGGGTTGACGATTGAAGCTTTCTTT,CASSPTAGLTIEAFF
many,NA,TRBV6-2/TRBV6-3,TRBJ2-7,TGTGCCACCGGGATTACCTACGAGCAGTACTTC,CATGITYEQYF
many,TRBD1,TRBV11-2,TRBJ2-7,TGTGCCAGCAGCTTAGGGGACAGGGTTTACGAGCAGTACTTC,CASSLGDRVYEQYF
many,TRBD2,TRBV25-1,TRBJ2-7,TGTGCCAGCAGTGTCCTGACTAGCGGGAGCTCCTACGAGCAGTACTTC,CASSVLTSGSSYEQYF
few,TRBD1,TRBV3-1,TRBJ2-7,TGTGCCAGCAGCCAAGGGACAGGGGTTTACGAGCAGTACTTC,CASSQGTGVYEQYF
many,TRBD2,TRBV11-1,TRBJ2-5,TGTGCCAGCAGCCCCTGGGCTAGCGGGCCAATAAAAATCCAAGAGACCCAGTACTTC,CASSPWASGPIKIQETQYF
many,TRBD1,TRBV24-1,TRBJ2-5,TGTGCCACCAGTGAGGGACAGGGGGCCGGAGAGACCCAGTACTTC,CATSEGQGAGETQYF
many,TRBD2,TRBV27,TRBJ2-7,TGTGCCAGCAGACTAGCGGGAGTGGGGGCCTACGAGCAGTACTTC,CASRLAGVGAYEQYF
many,TRBD1,TRBV19,TRBJ1-2,TGTGCCAGTAGCCTCTCGACAGGGGAATTCTATGGCTACACCTTC,CASSLSTGEFYGYTF
many,TRBD2,TRBV6-5,TRBJ2-7,TGTGCCAGCAGTTCTCCCGCGGGGGGACTTTTCTTCTACGAGCAGTACTTC,CASSSPAGGLFFYEQYF
many,NA,TRBV3-1,TRBJ1-1,TGTGCCAGCAGCCAAGTGGGGTGGGGAGCTGAAGCTTTCTTT,CASSQVGWGAEAFF
many,TRBD1,TRBV28,TRBJ1-1,TGTGCCAGCAGTTTACCACAGGGGTACACTGAAGCTTTCTTT,CASSLPQGYTEAFF
NA,NA,TRBV28,TRBJ2-5,TGTGCCAGCAGTTCCATCAGGGGTTCTGAGACCCAGTACTTC,CASSSIRGSETQYF
many,NA,TRBV11-3,TRBJ2-1,TGTGCCAGCAGCTTAGTGGCAGGAGAAAGCTCCTACAATGAGCAGTTCTTC,CASSLVAGESSYNEQFF
NA,NA,TRBV20-1,TRBJ2-5,TGCAGTGCTAAAGGAAGTCAGGGACGCCTGAGGTACCAAGAGACCCAGTACTTC,CSAKGSQGRLRYQETQYF
many,NA,TRBV4-1,TRBJ1-2,TGCGCCAGCAGCCCCCCAGGGTCTCTTAACTATGGCTACACCTTC,CASSPPGSLNYGYTF
many,NA,TRBV7-2,TRBJ2-5,TGTGCCAGCGCGTCAGAGGCGGGGACCCAGTACTTC,CASASEAGTQYF
NA,TRBD1,TRBV6-5,TRBJ2-7,TGTGCCAGCAGTAACGGGGGACAGGGCTTCGACGAGCAGTACTTC,CASSNGGQGFDEQYF
many,TRBD2,TRBV11-1,TRBJ2-7,TGTGCCAGCAGCTTATCTGGCGGGAGGTCTTCCTACTACGAGCAGTACTTC,CASSLSGGRSSYYEQYF
few,TRBD1,TRBV4-1,TRBJ1-2,TGCGCCAGCAGCCACATGTCCCGGGACAGGGTTGGTGGCTACACCTTC,CASSHMSRDRVGGYTF
many,NA,TRBV6-2/TRBV6-3,TRBJ1-2,TGTGCCAGCAGCGCACTAGACAGATCCCTCGGGGGCTACACCTTC,CASSALDRSLGGYTF
many,NA,TRBV6-2/TRBV6-3,TRBJ2-6,TGTGCCAGCAGTTACCGCCGGGGACCCGGGTTCTCTGGGGCCAACGTCCTGACTTTC,CASSYRRGPGFSGANVLTF
many,NA,TRBV11-2,TRBJ2-7,TGTGCCAGCAGCTCCAGGGACTCCTGGAGGCAGTACTTC,CASSSRDSWRQYF
many,NA,TRBV7-8,TRBJ2-7,TGTGCCAGCAGCTGGGGGCCCTCGGCGTCCGAGCAGTACTTC,CASSWGPSASEQYF
few,TRBD1,TRBV5-1,TRBJ2-5,TGCGCCAGCTACCCGGACAGGCAAGAGACCCAGTACTTC,CASYPDRQETQYF
many,NA,TRBV6-2/TRBV6-3,TRBJ2-6,TGTGCCAGCGCCGGACTGTCGGGACCTGGGGCCAACGTCCTGACTTTC,CASAGLSGPGANVLTF
many,NA,TRBV20-1,TRBJ1-2,TGCAGTGCTAGACCGGGGGCTTGGGGCTACACCTTC,CSARPGAWGYTF
many,TRBD1,TRBV29-1,TRBJ1-1,TGCAGCTCCGGGACAGGGGTCACTGAAGCTTTCTTT,CSSGTGVTEAFF
few,NA,TRBV4-3,TRBJ2-3,TGCGCCAGCAGCCAGGGGTCAAAGACTGGATTGGGTGGGCAGTATTTT,CASSQGSKTGLGGQYF
many,NA,TRBV6-5,TRBJ1-1,TGTGCCAGCAGTTACCACAGGGCAGACACTGAAGCTTTCTTT,CASSYHRADTEAFF
many,NA,TRBV4-2,TRBJ1-1,TGTGCCAGCAGCCAAGTTGCAGACCAGATAAACACTGAAGCTTTCTTT,CASSQVADQINTEAFF